One sample yielded the 23 T cell receptor beta chains listed below, sequenced in a study of blood T cell repertoires in COVID-19. Data came from immunoSEQ multiplex PCR; TCRdb stores just in-frame clones and leaves some out. The profile shows approximately 250,000 clones, roughly 90% of them singletons. Sequencing was done on a sample of peripheral blood. These receptors came from a man younger than 45 who had recovered from COVID-19.

The chain couples TRBV5-1 to TRBJ2-3; 15 nucleotides align to TRBD2. The CDR3 has 18 residues. Germline CDR1 and CDR2: SGHRS and YFSETQ. V lost 6 bases and J lost 8; bases outside the gene matches: 16. The CDR3 sequence: CASTTGTSGGTARGTQYF. The CDR3, as DNA: TGCGCCAGCACCACCGGGACTAGCGGGGGGACTGCTAGGGGTACGCAGTATTTT.

This clone occurred once. The rearrangement uses TRBV19 and TRBJ2-3; D might be TRBD2 (5 bases). V dropped 2 bases and J dropped 3 bases, with 12 bases sitting between them. The CDR3 spans 15 residues. The V gene's germline CDR1 is LNHDA and CDR2 SQIVND (reference sequence). In nucleotides, the CDR3 is TGTGCCAGTAGTATAATCCAGCGGAGTACAGATACGCAGTATTTT. This encodes CASSIIQRSTDTQYF.

This clone occurred a few times. This chain uses TRBV29-1 with TRBJ1-1; the D gene is possibly TRBD1 (5 bases). CDR3 length equals 16 residues. Germline CDR1 reads SQVTM; CDR2 reads ANQGSEA. Trimming removed 5 bases from V and 4 bases from J, with 23 bases in between. The DNA for the CDR3 is TGCAGCGTTACGTCAGTGGCCAACGGGGGAGGCACTGAAGCTTTCTTT. As protein: CSVTSVANGGGTEAFF.

CDR3: CASSQDRAGTYEQYF. CDR3 in DNA: TGCGCCAGCAGCCAAGATCGGGCAGGGACCTACGAGCAGTACTTC. J is TRBJ2-7 and V is TRBV4-3, with D maybe TRBD1 (5 bases). Germline lookup yields CDR1 LGHNA and CDR2 YSLEER. Trimming took off 0 bases at V and 2 bases at J, with 11 bases between the two ends. The length of the CDR3 is 15 residues.

This chain links TRBV19 with TRBJ1-5; a possible D gene is TRBD1 (5 bases). The CDR3 contains 16 residues. Germline CDR1 is LNHDA and CDR2 is SQIVND (reference sequence). Deletions cut 0 bases from V and 1 base from J, with 10 bases between. CDR3 in amino acids: CASSIDQGVSNQPQHF. DNA for the CDR3: TGTGCCAGTAGTATAGATCAGGGTGTCAGCAATCAGCCCCAGCATTTT.

The genes are TRBV4-3 and TRBJ1-2; 9 bases agree with TRBD1. CDR3 length: 19 amino acids. J was trimmed by 4 bases and V by 0 bases; bases with no gene match: 15. Germline CDR1 and CDR2: LGHNA and YSLEER. CDR3 sequence reads: CASSQDFALVQGAFYGYTF. In nucleotides, the CDR3 is TGCGCCAGCAGCCAAGACTTTGCTCTCGTACAGGGGGCCTTCTATGGCTACACCTTC.

The rearrangement joins TRBV6-6 to TRBJ1-6, with TRBD1 matching over 10 bases. The V segment lost 5 bases and the J segment 10 bases; nucleotides outside the gene matches: 5. Germline V gives CDR1 MNHNY, CDR2 SVGAGI (reference sequence). The CDR3 is 14 amino acids. The CDR3 DNA follows: TGTGCCAGCAGTACCGGGACAGGGGTCTCACCCCTCCACTTT. Residues: CASSTGTGVSPLHF.

V and J are TRBV28 and TRBJ1-2, with D perhaps TRBD1 (5 bases). In germline, CDR1 is MDHEN, CDR2 SYDVKM. The CDR3 sequence is 14 residues long. V lost 5 bases to trimming and J lost 6 bases, with 16 bases between them. The DNA of the CDR3 is TGTGCCAGCAGTACCCGGCGGGGGGAAAATGGCTACACCTTC. This encodes CASSTRRGENGYTF.

The chain uses TRBV5-5 and TRBJ2-7; weak D call: TRBD1 (6 bases). Trimming cost V 5 bases and J 0 bases, with 15 bases left between them. Looked up from germline, CDR1 is SGHKS and CDR2 is YYEKEE (reference sequence). The CDR3 sequence is 15 residues long. The CDR3 bases are TGTGCCAGCAGTCGACAGGTACAGAGCTCCTACGAGCAGTACTTC. Protein product: CASSRQVQSSYEQYF.

This clone was picked up a small number of times. The chain joins TRBV4-2 to TRBJ2-3, with 16 positions matching TRBD2. The junction had 13 bases not matched to a gene; V was cut back by 6 bases and J by 4 bases. This CDR3 is 19 amino acids long. Germline V gene lookup returns CDR1 LGHNA and CDR2 YNFKEQ. The CDR3 DNA reads TGTGCCAGCAGTCTGGGACTAGCGGGGGGGCCAGAGAGATCAGATACGCAGTATTTT. Translation gives CASSLGLAGGPERSDTQYF.

The V call is TRBV11-2, the J call TRBJ1-3; D not certain. In germline, CDR1 is SGHAT, CDR2 FQNNGV. Trimming shortened V by 0 bases and J by 0 bases, and 6 bases separated the two germline ends. This CDR3 comprises 15 residues. CDR3 protein: CASSLEAGSGNTIYF. For the CDR3, the DNA is TGTGCCAGCAGCTTAGAAGCGGGCTCTGGAAACACCATATATTTT.

The chain has TRBV12-1 and TRBJ1-1; TRBD1, the table's D call, lacks a check against the DNA. TRBV12-1 is a known pseudogene. There are 18 residues in the CDR3. This CDR3 is CASSFSAGAGSMNTEAFF. The CDR3 DNA reads TGTGCCAGCAGCTTTTCTGCTGGGGCAGGAAGCATGAACACTGAAGCTTTCTTT.

The rearrangement joins TRBV19 to TRBJ2-7; 9 bases match TRBD1. Germline V gene sequence: CDR1 LNHDA, CDR2 SQIVND (reference sequence). The CDR3 is made up of 14 amino acids. The junction had 5 bases not matched to a gene; V was cut back by 5 bases and J by 3 bases. CDR3 sequence (DNA): TGTGCCAGTAGTTGGGGGACAGGGTACTACGAGCAGTACTTC. This gives the protein CASSWGTGYYEQYF.

The genes are TRBV5-1 and TRBJ2-5, with 9 bases fitting TRBD1. V was pared by 0 bases and J by 5 bases, with 11 bases of the junction left unmatched. Germline CDR1 and CDR2: SGHRS and YFSETQ. This CDR3 spans 17 amino acids. CDR3 DNA: TGCGCCAGCAGCTTGGAACCGGGACAGGGCTCGGGGGAGACCCAGTACTTC. Its translation is CASSLEPGQGSGETQYF.

The chain recombines TRBV10-3 with TRBJ2-7; TRBD1 might be the D (7 bases). Germline V gene data show CDR1 as ENHRY and CDR2 as SYGVKD. V gave up 7 bases and J gave up 2 bases, with 15 bases separating them. The CDR3 has 14 residues. CDR3 nucleotide sequence: TGTGCCATCATGATGTCAGGGGGGACCTACGAGCAGTACTTC. Amino acid sequence: CAIMMSGGTYEQYF.

The chain carries TRBV19 and TRBJ1-1; D unclear. CDR1 is LNHDA, CDR2 SQIVND, per germline (reference sequence). V lost 1 base to trimming and J lost 6 bases, with 9 bases between them. The CDR3 loop spans 13 amino acids. CDR3 DNA: TGTGCCAGTAGTATAGTATCCGGGGCTGAAGCTTTCTTT. Encoded protein: CASSIVSGAEAFF. The full variable domain, with the rest looked up from reference TRBV19 and TRBJ1-1, is DGGITQSPKYLFRKEGQNVTLSCEQNLNHDAMYWYRQDPGQGLRLIYYSQIVNDFQKGDIAEGYSVSREKKESFPLTVTSAQKNPTAFYLCASSIVSGAEAFFGQGTRLTVV.

The chain employs TRBV7-2 and TRBJ1-2; D is undetermined. This CDR3 is built from 13 residues. Germline V gives CDR1 SGHTA, CDR2 FQGNSA. V shed 3 bases and J shed 3 bases, with 8 bases lying between them. The CDR3 spells CASSLGNDYGYTF. The CDR3, as DNA: TGTGCCAGCAGCTTGGGCAATGACTATGGCTACACCTTC. The full variable domain, completed using reference TRBV7-2 and TRBJ1-2, is GAGVSQSPSNKVTEKGKDVELRCDPISGHTALYWYRQSLGQGLEFLIYFQGNSAPDKSGLPSDRFSAERTGGSVSTLTIQRTQQEDSAVYLCASSLGNDYGYTFGSGTRLTVV.

The rearrangement links TRBV5-4 to TRBJ1-2, with D perhaps TRBD1 (5 bases). The germline V gene encodes CDR1 SGHNT and CDR2 YYREEE (reference sequence). The CDR3 consists of 13 residues. V was trimmed by 4 bases and J by 7 bases, leaving 14 bases between them. CDR3 sequence (DNA): TGTGCCAGCAGCCCCTCAGGGAATAGTGGCTACACCTTC. This encodes CASSPSGNSGYTF.

The DNA of the CDR3 is TGTGCCAGCAGCCCCGGGACAGGGGGCCATTCCCACCCAGCTTTCTTT. This translates into CASSPGTGGHSHPAFF. The chain joins TRBV3-1 (or the pseudogene TRBV3-2) to TRBJ1-1; 12 positions match TRBD1. The germline V gene encodes CDR1 LGHDT and CDR2 YNNKEL (reference sequence). The CDR3 contains 16 residues. V dropped 4 bases and J dropped 10; count of bases not matched to a gene: 13.

This clone was observed a single time. This chain joins TRBV5-4 and TRBJ2-3; possibly TRBD1 for D (5 bases). Germline CDR1 and CDR2: SGHNT and YYREEE (reference sequence). With 0 bases removed from V and 2 bases from J, the gap between germline ends came to 10 bases. The length of the CDR3 is 15 residues. DNA for the CDR3: TGTGCCAGCAGCTTGGGACAGACCATCACAGATACGCAGTATTTT. Protein product: CASSLGQTITDTQYF.

CDR3 amino acids: CASSPQNPYSNQPQHF. The CDR3 coding sequence is TGTGCCAGCTCACCGCAGAATCCATATAGCAATCAGCCCCAGCATTTT. V gene TRBV18 combines with J gene TRBJ1-5, with unresolved D. CDR1 KGHSH and CDR2 LQKENI come from the germline V gene. V was pared by 3 bases and J by 0 bases, with 12 bases between. This CDR3 comprises 16 residues.

The chain has TRBV6-6 and TRBJ1-2; TRBD1 aligns across 7 bases. The CDR3 length is 16 residues. Germline V CDR1 and CDR2: MNHNY, SVGAGI (reference sequence). The ends lost 2 bases at V and 1 base at J; junction bases unmatched: 7. CDR3: CASSYPPDRVNYGYTF. The CDR3 DNA reads TGTGCCAGCAGTTACCCCCCAGACAGGGTTAACTATGGCTACACCTTC.

This rearrangement joins TRBV6-6 to TRBJ2-5, with TRBD2 identical over 14 bases. CDR1 MNHNY and CDR2 SVGAGI come from the germline V gene (reference sequence). The J segment lost 5 bases and the V segment lost 5 bases, leaving 16 bases of the junction unmatched. CDR3 size: 19 residues. The CDR3 here is CASSLRPRTSGGPRETQYF. The CDR3 DNA reads TGTGCCAGCAGTCTGCGACCTCGGACTAGCGGGGGGCCGAGGGAGACCCAGTACTTC.